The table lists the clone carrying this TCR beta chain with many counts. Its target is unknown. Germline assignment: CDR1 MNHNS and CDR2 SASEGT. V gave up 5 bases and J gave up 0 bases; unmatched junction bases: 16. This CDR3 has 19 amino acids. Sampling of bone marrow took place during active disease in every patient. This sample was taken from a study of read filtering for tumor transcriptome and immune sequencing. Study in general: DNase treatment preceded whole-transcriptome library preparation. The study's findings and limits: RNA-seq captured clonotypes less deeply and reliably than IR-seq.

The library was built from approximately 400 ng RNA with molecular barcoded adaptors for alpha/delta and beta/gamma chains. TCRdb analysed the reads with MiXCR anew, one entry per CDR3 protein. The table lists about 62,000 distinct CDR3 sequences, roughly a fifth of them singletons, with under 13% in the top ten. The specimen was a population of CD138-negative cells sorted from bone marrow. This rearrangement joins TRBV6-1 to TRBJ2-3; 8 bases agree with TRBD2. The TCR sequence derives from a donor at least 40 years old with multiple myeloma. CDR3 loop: CASSSPHTGGPRSTDTQYF. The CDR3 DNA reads TGTGCCAGCAGTTCCCCCCATACGGGAGGGCCACGGAGCACAGATACGCAGTATTTT.